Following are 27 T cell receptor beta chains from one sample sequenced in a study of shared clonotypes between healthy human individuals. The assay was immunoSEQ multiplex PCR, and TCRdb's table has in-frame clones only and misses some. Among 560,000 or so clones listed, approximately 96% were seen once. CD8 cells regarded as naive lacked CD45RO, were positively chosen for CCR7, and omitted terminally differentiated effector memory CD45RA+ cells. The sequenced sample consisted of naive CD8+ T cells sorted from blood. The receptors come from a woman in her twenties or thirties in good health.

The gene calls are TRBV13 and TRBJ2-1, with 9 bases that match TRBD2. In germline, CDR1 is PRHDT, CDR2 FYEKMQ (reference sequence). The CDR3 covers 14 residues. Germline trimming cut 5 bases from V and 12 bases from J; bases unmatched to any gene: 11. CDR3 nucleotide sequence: TGTGCCAGCAGCCTGCTGACTAGCGGCGAGGGGCAGTTCTTC. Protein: CASSLLTSGEGQFF.

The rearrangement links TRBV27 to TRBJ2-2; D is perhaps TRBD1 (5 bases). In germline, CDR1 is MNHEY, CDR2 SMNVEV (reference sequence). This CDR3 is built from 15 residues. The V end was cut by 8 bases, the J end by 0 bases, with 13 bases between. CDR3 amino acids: CASCHRSANTGELFF. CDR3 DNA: TGTGCCAGCTGCCACAGGTCCGCGAACACCGGGGAGCTGTTTTTT.

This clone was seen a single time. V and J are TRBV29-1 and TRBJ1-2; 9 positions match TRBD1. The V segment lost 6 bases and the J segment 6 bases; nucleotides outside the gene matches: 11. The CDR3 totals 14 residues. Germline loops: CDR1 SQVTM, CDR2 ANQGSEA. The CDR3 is CSVVRGTGNNGYTF. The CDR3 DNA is TGCAGCGTCGTGAGGGGGACAGGGAATAATGGCTACACCTTC.

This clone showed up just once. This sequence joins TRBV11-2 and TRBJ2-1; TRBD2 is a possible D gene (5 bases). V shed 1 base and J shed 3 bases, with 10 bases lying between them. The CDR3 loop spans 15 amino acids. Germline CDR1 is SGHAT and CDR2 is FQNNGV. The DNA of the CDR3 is TGTGCCAGCAGCTTAGGTGCCGGGGACTACAATGAGCAGTTCTTC. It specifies CASSLGAGDYNEQFF.

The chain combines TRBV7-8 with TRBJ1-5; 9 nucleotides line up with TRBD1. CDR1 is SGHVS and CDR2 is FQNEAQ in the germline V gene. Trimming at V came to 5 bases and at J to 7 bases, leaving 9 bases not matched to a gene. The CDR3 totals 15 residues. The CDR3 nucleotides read TGTGCCAGCAGCGCAACAGGGGGCTTATCACAGCCCCAGCATTTT. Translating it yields CASSATGGLSQPQHF.

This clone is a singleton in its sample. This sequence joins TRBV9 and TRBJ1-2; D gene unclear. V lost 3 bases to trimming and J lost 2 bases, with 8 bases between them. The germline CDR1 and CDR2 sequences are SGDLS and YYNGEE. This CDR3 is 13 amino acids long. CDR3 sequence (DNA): TGTGCCAGCAGCGGCACATCGAACTATGGCTACACCTTC. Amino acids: CASSGTSNYGYTF.

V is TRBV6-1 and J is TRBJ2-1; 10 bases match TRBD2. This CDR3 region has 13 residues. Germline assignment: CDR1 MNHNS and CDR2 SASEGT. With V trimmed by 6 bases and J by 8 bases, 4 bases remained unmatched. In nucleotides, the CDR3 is TGTGCCAGCAGCCTTAGCGGGAGGTATGAGCAGTTCTTC. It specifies CASSLSGRYEQFF.

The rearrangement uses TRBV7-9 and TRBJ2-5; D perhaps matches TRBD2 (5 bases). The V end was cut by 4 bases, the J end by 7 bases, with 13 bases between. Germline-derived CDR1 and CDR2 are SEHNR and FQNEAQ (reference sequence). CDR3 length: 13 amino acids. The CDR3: CASSSGPRGTQYF. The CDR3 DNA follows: TGTGCCAGCAGCTCCGGACCCCGGGGGACCCAGTACTTC. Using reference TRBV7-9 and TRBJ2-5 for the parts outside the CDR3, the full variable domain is DTGVSQNPRHKITKRGQNVTFRCDPISEHNRLYWYRQTLGQGPEFLTYFQNEAQLEKSRLLSDRFSAERPKGSFSTLEIQRTEQGDSAMYLCASSSGPRGTQYFGPGTRLLVL.

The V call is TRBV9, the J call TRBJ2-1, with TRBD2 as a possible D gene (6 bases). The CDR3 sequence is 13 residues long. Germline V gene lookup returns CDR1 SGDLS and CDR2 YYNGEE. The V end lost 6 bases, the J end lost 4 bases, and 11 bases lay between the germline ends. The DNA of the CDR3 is TGTGCCAGCAATGGAGGGAGTTACAATGAGCAGTTCTTC. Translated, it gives CASNGGSYNEQFF.

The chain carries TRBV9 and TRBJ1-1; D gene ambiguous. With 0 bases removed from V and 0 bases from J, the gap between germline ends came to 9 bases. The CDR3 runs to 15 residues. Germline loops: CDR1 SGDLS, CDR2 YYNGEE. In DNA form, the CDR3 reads TGTGCCAGCAGCGTAGCTAACAAGATGAACACTGAAGCTTTCTTT. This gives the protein CASSVANKMNTEAFF.

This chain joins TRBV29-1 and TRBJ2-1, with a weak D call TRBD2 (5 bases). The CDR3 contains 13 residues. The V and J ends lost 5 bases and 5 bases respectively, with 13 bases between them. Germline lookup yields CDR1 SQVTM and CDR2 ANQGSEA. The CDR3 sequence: CSVSDWEDNEQFF. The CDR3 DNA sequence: TGCAGCGTTTCGGACTGGGAAGACAATGAGCAGTTCTTC.

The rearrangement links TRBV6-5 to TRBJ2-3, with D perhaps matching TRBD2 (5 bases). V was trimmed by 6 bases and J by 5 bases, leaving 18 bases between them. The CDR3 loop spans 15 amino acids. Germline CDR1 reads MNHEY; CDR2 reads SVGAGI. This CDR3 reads CASSPNSGRGDTQYF. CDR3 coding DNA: TGTGCCAGCAGCCCAAATTCGGGCCGGGGAGATACGCAGTATTTT.

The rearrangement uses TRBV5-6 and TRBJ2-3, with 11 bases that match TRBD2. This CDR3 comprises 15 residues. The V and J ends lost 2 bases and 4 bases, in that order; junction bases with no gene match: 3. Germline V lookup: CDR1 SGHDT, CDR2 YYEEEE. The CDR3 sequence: CASSFTSGSADTQYF. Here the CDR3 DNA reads TGTGCCAGCAGCTTTACTAGCGGGAGTGCAGATACGCAGTATTTT.

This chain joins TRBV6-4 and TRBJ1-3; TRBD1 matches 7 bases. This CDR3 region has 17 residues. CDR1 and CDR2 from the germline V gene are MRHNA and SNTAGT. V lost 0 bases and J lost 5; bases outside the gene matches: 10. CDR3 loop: CASSDSGTAETRNTIYF. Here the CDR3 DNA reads TGTGCCAGCAGTGACTCGGGGACAGCCGAGACCCGAAACACCATATATTTT.

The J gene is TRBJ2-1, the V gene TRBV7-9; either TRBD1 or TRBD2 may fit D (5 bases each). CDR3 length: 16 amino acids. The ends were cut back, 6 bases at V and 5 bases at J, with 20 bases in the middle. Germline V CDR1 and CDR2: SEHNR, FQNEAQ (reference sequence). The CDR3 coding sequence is TGTGCCAGCAGTCGGGCCGGGGCGAGAGCTAACAATGAGCAGTTCTTC. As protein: CASSRAGARANNEQFF. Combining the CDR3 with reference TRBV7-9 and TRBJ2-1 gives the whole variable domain DTGVSQNPRHKITKRGQNVTFRCDPISEHNRLYWYRQTLGQGPEFLTYFQNEAQLEKSRLLSDRFSAERPKGSFSTLEIQRTEQGDSAMYLCASSRAGARANNEQFFGPGTRLTVL.

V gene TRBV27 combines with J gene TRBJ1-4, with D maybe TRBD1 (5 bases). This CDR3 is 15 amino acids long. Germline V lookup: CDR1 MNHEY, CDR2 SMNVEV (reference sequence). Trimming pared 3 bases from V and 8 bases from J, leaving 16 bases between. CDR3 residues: CASSFGAGLAEKLFF. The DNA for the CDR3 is TGTGCCAGCAGTTTTGGCGCAGGGTTAGCCGAAAAACTGTTTTTT.

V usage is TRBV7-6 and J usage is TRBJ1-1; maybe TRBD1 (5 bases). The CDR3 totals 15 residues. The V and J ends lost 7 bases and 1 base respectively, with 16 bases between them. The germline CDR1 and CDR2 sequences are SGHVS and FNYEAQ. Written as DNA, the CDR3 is TGTGCCAGCACCTCGTGGAGGCAGGGGAACACTGAAGCTTTCTTT. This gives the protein CASTSWRQGNTEAFF.

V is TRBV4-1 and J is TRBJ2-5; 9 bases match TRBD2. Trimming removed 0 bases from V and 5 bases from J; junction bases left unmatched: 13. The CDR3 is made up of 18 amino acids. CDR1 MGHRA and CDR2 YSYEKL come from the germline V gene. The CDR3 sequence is CASSQDPGGAGGVETQYF. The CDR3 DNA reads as TGCGCCAGCAGCCAAGACCCAGGGGGTGCGGGAGGGGTGGAGACCCAGTACTTC.

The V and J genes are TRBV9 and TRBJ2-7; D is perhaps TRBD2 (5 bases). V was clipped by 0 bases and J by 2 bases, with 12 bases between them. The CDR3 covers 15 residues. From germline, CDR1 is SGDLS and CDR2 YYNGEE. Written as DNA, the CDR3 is TGTGCCAGCAGCGTAGACATTCACGGGACCTACGAGCAGTACTTC. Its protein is CASSVDIHGTYEQYF.

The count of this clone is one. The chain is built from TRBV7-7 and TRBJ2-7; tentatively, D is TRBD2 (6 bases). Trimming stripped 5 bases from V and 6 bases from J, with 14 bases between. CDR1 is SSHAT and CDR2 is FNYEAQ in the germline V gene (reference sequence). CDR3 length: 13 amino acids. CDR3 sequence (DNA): TGTGCCAGCAGCAGGGATTTGGGACTCGAGCAGTACTTC. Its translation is CASSRDLGLEQYF.

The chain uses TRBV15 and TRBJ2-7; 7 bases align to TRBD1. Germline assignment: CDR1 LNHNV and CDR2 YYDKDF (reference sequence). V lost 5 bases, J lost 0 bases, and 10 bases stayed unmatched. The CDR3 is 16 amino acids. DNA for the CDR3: TGTGCCACCAGCCCATCAAGGGGACAGCCCTCCTACGAGCAGTACTTC. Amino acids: CATSPSRGQPSYEQYF.

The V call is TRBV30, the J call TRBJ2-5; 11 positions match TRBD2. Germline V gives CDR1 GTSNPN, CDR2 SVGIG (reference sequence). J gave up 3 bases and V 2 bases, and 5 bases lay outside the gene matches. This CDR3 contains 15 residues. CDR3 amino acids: CAWSRLAGPKETQYF. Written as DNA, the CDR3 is TGTGCCTGGAGTAGACTAGCGGGACCCAAAGAGACCCAGTACTTC. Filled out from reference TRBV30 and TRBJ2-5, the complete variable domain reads SQTIHQWPATLVQPVGSPLSLECTVEGTSNPNLYWYRQAAGRGLQLLFYSVGIGQISSEVPQNLSASRPQDRQFILSSKKLLLSDSGFYLCAWSRLAGPKETQYFGPGTRLLVL.

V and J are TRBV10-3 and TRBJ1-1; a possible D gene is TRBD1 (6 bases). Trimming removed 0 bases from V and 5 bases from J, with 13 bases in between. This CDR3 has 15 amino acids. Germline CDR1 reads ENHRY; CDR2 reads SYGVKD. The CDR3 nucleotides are TGTGCCATCAGTGAGTCGGAGAGGGGGTGGACTGAAGCTTTCTTT. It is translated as CAISESERGWTEAFF.

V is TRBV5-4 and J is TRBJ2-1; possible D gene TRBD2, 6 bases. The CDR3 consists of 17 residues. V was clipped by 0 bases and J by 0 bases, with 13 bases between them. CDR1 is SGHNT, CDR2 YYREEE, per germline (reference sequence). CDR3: CASSLEGRESSYNEQFF. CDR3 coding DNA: TGTGCCAGCAGCTTGGAAGGTCGGGAGAGCTCCTACAATGAGCAGTTCTTC.

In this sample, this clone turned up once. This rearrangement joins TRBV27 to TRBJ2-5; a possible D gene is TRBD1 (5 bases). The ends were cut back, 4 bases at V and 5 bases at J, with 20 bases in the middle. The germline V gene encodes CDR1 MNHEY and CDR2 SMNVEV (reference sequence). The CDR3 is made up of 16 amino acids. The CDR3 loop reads CASSYGAPTTDETQYF. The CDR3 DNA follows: TGTGCCAGCAGTTATGGGGCGCCTACCACTGACGAGACCCAGTACTTC.

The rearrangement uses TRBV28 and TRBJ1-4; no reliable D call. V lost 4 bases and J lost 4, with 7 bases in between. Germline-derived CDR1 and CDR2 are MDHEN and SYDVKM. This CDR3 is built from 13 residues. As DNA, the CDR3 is TGTGCCAGCAGTTACAGATTTAATGAAAAACTGTTTTTT. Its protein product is CASSYRFNEKLFF.

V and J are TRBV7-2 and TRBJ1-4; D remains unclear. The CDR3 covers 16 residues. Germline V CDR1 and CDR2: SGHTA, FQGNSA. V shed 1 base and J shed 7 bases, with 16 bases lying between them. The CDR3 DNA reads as TGTGCCAGCAGCTTAGGTGCCCAGGTCGGACTTGAAAAACTGTTTTTT. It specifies CASSLGAQVGLEKLFF.